The clone carrying this TCR beta chain was recorded at least ten times. Its specificity is unknown. The sample comes from a study of T cell repertoires in cytomegalovirus infection. Study overall: It was the public TCR beta signatures that indicated both CMV infection and matching HLA type. Study results and limitations: Clonotype analysis showed dominance of the ex vivo response by HLA-C-restricted CMV-specific TCR beta clonotypes.

Germline CDR1 reads SGHTA; CDR2 reads FQGNSA. Trimming left V 3 bases short and J 4 bases short, with 10 bases between. The CDR3 length is 13 residues. MiXCR was run by TCRdb on the reads, yielding one entry per CDR3 protein. The profile shows under 850,000 distinct CDR3 sequences, roughly 35% of them singletons. The clonotype was recovered from a human donor in good health (CMV status not recorded). Some clones in this sample may be carry-over from other donors' samples. The V and J genes are TRBV7-2 and TRBJ2-7; D is ambiguous. The sequencing input was PBMCs. CDR3 in amino acids: CASSLTEGYEQYF. Written as DNA, the CDR3 is TGTGCCAGCAGCTTGACGGAAGGTTACGAGCAGTACTTC.